Each of the 27 T cell receptor beta chains below was sequenced from the same sample in a study of OX40 agonist ivuxolimab in advanced cancers. Assay: immunoSEQ multiplex PCR; the TCRdb copy retains only in-frame clones and omits some. The sample includes around 57,000 clones, 82% seen only once; the top ten take 0.52%. Source: CD4+ or CD8+ T cells sorted from blood, taken in a trial of the OX40 agonist ivuxolimab. The origin of the receptors is an adult with an advanced solid tumor such as melanoma, head and neck, liver or kidney cancer.

The chain is built from TRBV19 and TRBJ2-5; TRBD2 matches at 7 bases. CDR3 size: 12 residues. With 4 bases clipped from V and 9 bases from J, the junction kept 5 bases outside the gene matches. Germline V gene data show CDR1 as LNHDA and CDR2 as SQIVND (reference sequence). In DNA form, the CDR3 reads TGTGCCAGTAGTAGGGGGGGTCGGCCCCAGTACTTC. Protein product: CASSRGGRPQYF.

The chain links TRBV5-1 to TRBJ2-3, with 8 bases aligning to TRBD2. Looked up from germline, CDR1 is SGHRS and CDR2 is YFSETQ. The CDR3 is 16 residues long. V lost 6 bases to trimming and J lost 0 bases; unmatched junction nucleotides: 9. CDR3 in DNA: TGCGCCAGCACCTTAATTAGCGGGACTAGCACAGATACGCAGTATTTT. Its translation is CASTLISGTSTDTQYF. Complete variable domain (other parts from reference TRBV5-1 and TRBJ2-3): KAGVTQTPRYLIKTRGQQVTLSCSPISGHRSVSWYQQTPGQGLQFLFEYFSETQRNKGNFPGRFSGRQFSNSRSEMNVSTLELGDSALYLCASTLISGTSTDTQYFGPGTRLTVL.

Concerning this clone itself: Its ends do not fully match the called genes, so a read error is possible. This chain connects TRBV19 to TRBJ2-3; D may be TRBD2 (6 bases). The germline CDR1 and CDR2 sequences are LNHDA and SQIVND (reference sequence). This CDR3 is 14 amino acids long. The CDR3 sequence: CASKRSGSTDTQYF. CDR3 sequence (DNA): TGTGCAAGTAAGAGGAGCGGGAGCACAGATACGCAGTATTTT.

The V and J genes are TRBV5-1 and TRBJ2-2; 9 bases fit TRBD2. Germline V CDR1 and CDR2: SGHRS, YFSETQ. Losses at the gene ends were 4 bases for V and 6 bases for J; bases not matched to a gene: 13. The CDR3 consists of 17 residues. The CDR3 nucleotides are TGCGCCAGCAGCCCCCAGGTGGCGGGAGGGCTATCCGGGGAGCTGTTTTTT. Protein product: CASSPQVAGGLSGELFF.

The gene calls are TRBV19 and TRBJ1-1, with TRBD1 matching 7 bases. Germline CDR1 and CDR2: LNHDA and SQIVND (reference sequence). The V and J ends lost 5 bases and 7 bases, in that order; junction bases with no gene match: 7. The CDR3 spans 13 residues. The CDR3 loop is CASSGRGAYEAFF. The DNA of the CDR3 is TGTGCCAGTAGTGGCAGGGGGGCTTATGAAGCTTTCTTT.

J is TRBJ1-1 and V is TRBV6-6; D unclear. CDR3 size: 15 residues. With 6 bases removed from V and 4 bases from J, the gap between germline ends came to 18 bases. Per germline, CDR1 MNHNY and CDR2 SVGAGI (reference sequence). The CDR3 region has the DNA TGTGCCAGCAGGGGCACAGCATCGGCGCGCACTGAAGCTTTCTTT. It yields the protein CASRGTASARTEAFF.

The rearrangement joins TRBV5-6 to TRBJ2-3, with 12 bases identical to TRBD2. The V gene end was trimmed by 4 bases and the J gene end by 4 bases; junction bases not matched to a gene: 4. The CDR3 contains 15 residues. The V gene's germline CDR1 is SGHDT and CDR2 YYEEEE. The CDR3 bases are TGTGCCAGCAGCCGACTAGCGGGAGCGGCAGATACGCAGTATTTT. Translation: CASSRLAGAADTQYF.

The CDR3 here is CAIRKGLAGNEQFF. In DNA, the CDR3 is TGTGCCATCAGGAAGGGACTAGCGGGCAATGAGCAGTTCTTC. V gene TRBV10-3 combines with J gene TRBJ2-1; 12 bases map to TRBD2. Trimming took 6 bases from V and 6 from J; bases not matched to a gene: 3. Germline CDR1 ENHRY, CDR2 SYGVKD. There are 14 residues in the CDR3.

V gene TRBV10-3 combines with J gene TRBJ1-6; no definite D call. V lost 2 bases, J lost 7 bases, and 6 bases lay in between. CDR1 and CDR2 from the germline V gene are ENHRY and SYGVKD. This CDR3 contains 13 residues. CDR3: CAISEPENSPLHF. The CDR3 region has the DNA TGTGCCATCAGTGAGCCCGAAAATTCACCCCTCCACTTT.

This clone was counted between two and nine times. This rearrangement joins TRBV11-3 to TRBJ2-1; D not resolved. V gave up 2 bases and J gave up 6 bases, with 14 bases separating them. The CDR3 sequence is 15 residues long. Germline V gives CDR1 SGHNT, CDR2 YENEEA. The DNA for the CDR3 is TGTGCCAGCAGCTTATGGAGCATAGTTGGCAATGAGCAGTTCTTC. Encoded protein: CASSLWSIVGNEQFF.

The rearrangement uses TRBV19 and TRBJ1-3; no definite D call. CDR3 length: 15 residues. The V gene lost 2 bases and the J gene lost 1 base, with 9 bases spanning the gap. Germline-derived CDR1 and CDR2 are LNHDA and SQIVND (reference sequence). CDR3 sequence reads: CASSILPTSGNTIYF. The CDR3, as DNA: TGTGCCAGTAGTATACTTCCAACTTCTGGAAACACCATATATTTT.

This chain connects TRBV5-1 to TRBJ2-7; no definite D call. This CDR3 comprises 13 residues. Deletions cut 0 bases from V and 5 bases from J, with 9 bases between. Germline values: CDR1 SGHRS, CDR2 YFSETQ. The chain's CDR3 is CASSLGPRNEQYF. For the CDR3, the DNA is TGCGCCAGCAGCTTGGGACCCCGAAACGAGCAGTACTTC. Drawing the rest from reference TRBV5-1 and TRBJ2-7, the complete variable domain is KAGVTQTPRYLIKTRGQQVTLSCSPISGHRSVSWYQQTPGQGLQFLFEYFSETQRNKGNFPGRFSGRQFSNSRSEMNVSTLELGDSALYLCASSLGPRNEQYFGPGTRLTVT.

The rearrangement joins TRBV5-1 to TRBJ2-3, with 8 bases identical to TRBD1. Trimming at V came to 3 bases and at J to 2 bases, leaving 8 bases not matched to a gene. Germline V CDR1 and CDR2: SGHRS, YFSETQ. The CDR3 is 16 residues long. The CDR3 DNA sequence: TGCGCCAGCAGCTCGCTCGGACAGGGCTTCACAGATACGCAGTATTTT. This gives the protein CASSSLGQGFTDTQYF.

V is TRBV28 and J is TRBJ2-5, with D perhaps matching TRBD1 (6 bases). Deletions cut 6 bases from V and 4 bases from J, with 15 bases between. This CDR3 has 14 amino acids. Germline values: CDR1 MDHEN, CDR2 SYDVKM. CDR3 coding DNA: TGTGCCAGCAGGGGGGCGGCAGGGCGAGAGACCCAGTACTTC. It codes for CASRGAAGRETQYF. Variable domain in full (rest from reference TRBV28 and TRBJ2-5): DVKVTQSSRYLVKRTGEKVFLECVQDMDHENMFWYRQDPGLGLRLIYFSYDVKMKEKGDIPEGYSVSREKKERFSLILESASTNQTSMYLCASRGAAGRETQYFGPGTRLLVL.

The chain links TRBV6-5 to TRBJ2-5, with 7 nucleotides matching TRBD2. V was pared by 6 bases and J by 5 bases, with 6 bases of the junction left unmatched. The CDR3 is 13 amino acids. CDR1 and CDR2 from the germline V gene are MNHEY and SVGAGI. The CDR3 coding sequence is TGTGCCAGCAGAACGCGGGGGATCGAGACCCAGTACTTC. Protein: CASRTRGIETQYF.

The J gene is TRBJ2-3, the V gene TRBV27, with 11 bases fitting TRBD2. J lost 5 bases, V lost 2 bases, and 3 bases had no gene match. The CDR3 loop spans 15 amino acids. Germline lookup yields CDR1 MNHEY and CDR2 SMNVEV (reference sequence). The CDR3 spells CASSLRTSGRDTQYF. The CDR3 bases are TGTGCCAGCAGTTTACGTACTAGCGGGAGAGATACGCAGTATTTT.

This chain joins TRBV7-9 and TRBJ2-4, with TRBD1 identical over 7 bases. Germline V lookup: CDR1 SEHNR, CDR2 FQNEAQ (reference sequence). The trim removed 8 bases at V and 0 bases at J, leaving 7 bases unmatched. CDR3 length equals 15 residues. The CDR3, as DNA: TGTGCCAGCCGCGACAGGGATCTAGCCAAAAACATTCAGTACTTC. Translation gives CASRDRDLAKNIQYF. The full variable domain, with the rest looked up from reference TRBV7-9 and TRBJ2-4, is DTGVSQNPRHKITKRGQNVTFRCDPISEHNRLYWYRQTLGQGPEFLTYFQNEAQLEKSRLLSDRFSAERPKGSFSTLEIQRTEQGDSAMYLCASRDRDLAKNIQYFGAGTRLSVL.

The V and J genes are TRBV28 and TRBJ2-5; 10 nucleotides align to TRBD1. Germline CDR1 is MDHEN and CDR2 is SYDVKM. V was pared by 0 bases and J by 1 base, with 8 bases of the junction left unmatched. This CDR3 comprises 18 residues. CDR3 in DNA: TGTGCCAGCAGTTTATGGAGTGGGACAGGGGTTACCCAAGAGACCCAGTACTTC. Translated, it gives CASSLWSGTGVTQETQYF.

This chain uses TRBV28 with TRBJ2-6; 11 bases map to TRBD2. V was pared by 10 bases and J by 0 bases, with 5 bases of the junction left unmatched. The germline CDR1 and CDR2 sequences are MDHEN and SYDVKM. The CDR3 totals 16 residues. The CDR3 spells CATLAGGSSGANVLTF. The CDR3 region has the DNA TGTGCCACCTTAGCGGGAGGGAGCTCTGGGGCCAACGTCCTGACTTTC.

The rearrangement links TRBV5-1 to TRBJ2-7; 9 positions agree with TRBD2. The germline gives CDR1 SGHRS, CDR2 YFSETQ. V dropped 6 bases and J dropped 3; count of bases not matched to a gene: 10. The CDR3 sequence is 15 residues long. The CDR3 sequence: CASTSGGGRGYEQYF. CDR3 DNA sequence: TGCGCCAGCACTTCTGGAGGCGGGAGGGGCTACGAGCAGTACTTC.

This clone was observed a handful of times. This chain uses TRBV13 with TRBJ2-3, with TRBD2 identical over 9 bases. Germline assignment: CDR1 PRHDT and CDR2 FYEKMQ (reference sequence). The V gene end was trimmed by 1 base and the J gene end by 4 bases; junction bases not matched to a gene: 6. This CDR3 is 16 amino acids long. CDR3 sequence reads: CASSLVFSGRSDTQYF. CDR3 DNA sequence: TGTGCCAGCAGCTTAGTCTTCAGCGGGAGGTCAGATACGCAGTATTTT.

J is TRBJ2-7 and V is TRBV11-2; 10 bases align to TRBD2. The CDR3 sequence is 17 residues long. CDR1 is SGHAT and CDR2 is FQNNGV in the germline V gene. J lost 2 bases, V lost 0 bases, and 7 bases had no gene match. The CDR3: CASSLESSLAGAYEQYF. As DNA, the CDR3 is TGTGCCAGCAGCTTAGAAAGTAGTCTAGCGGGGGCCTACGAGCAGTACTTC. Full variable domain (missing parts from reference TRBV11-2 and TRBJ2-7): EAGVAQSPRYKIIEKRQSVAFWCNPISGHATLYWYQQILGQGPKLLIQFQNNGVVDDSQLPKDRFSAERLKGVDSTLKIQPAKLEDSAVYLCASSLESSLAGAYEQYFGPGTRLTVT.

The chain is built from TRBV11-2 and TRBJ1-2; D remains unclear. The CDR3 covers 14 residues. Trimming left V 5 bases short and J 5 bases short, with 15 bases between. CDR1 is SGHAT, CDR2 FQNNGV, per germline. The CDR3 coding sequence is TGTGCCAGCAGCCCCCAGCGAATAGGGTATGGCTACACCTTC. Its protein is CASSPQRIGYGYTF.

The chain links TRBV5-8 to TRBJ1-1; tentative D call: TRBD1 (5 bases). V was clipped by 5 bases and J by 4 bases, with 9 bases between them. Germline values: CDR1 SGHTS, CDR2 YDEGEE. There are 12 residues in the CDR3. The CDR3 sequence is CASRGGATEAFF. The CDR3 bases are TGTGCCAGCAGGGGGGGAGCCACTGAAGCTTTCTTT.

V usage is TRBV29-1 and J usage is TRBJ1-2, with unresolved D. The CDR3 extends over 12 amino acids. The germline V and J ends were trimmed by 4 bases and 4 bases, with 10 bases remaining between them. Germline V gene lookup returns CDR1 SQVTM and CDR2 ANQGSEA. The CDR3 spells CSVGDTGYGYTF. In DNA form, the CDR3 reads TGCAGCGTTGGGGATACGGGCTATGGCTACACCTTC. Combining the CDR3 with reference TRBV29-1 and TRBJ1-2 gives the whole variable domain SAVISQKPSRDICQRGTSLTIQCQVDSQVTMMFWYRQQPGQSLTLIATANQGSEATYESGFVIDKFPISRPNLTFSTLTVSNMSPEDSSIYLCSVGDTGYGYTFGSGTRLTVV.

This clone was observed a handful of times. The gene calls are TRBV20-1 and TRBJ2-1; perhaps TRBD2 as D (6 bases). The CDR3 is 10 residues long. CDR1 is DFQATT, CDR2 SNEGSKA, per germline (reference sequence). V was shortened by 5 bases and J by 11 bases, with 10 bases between the two germline ends. Here the CDR3 DNA reads TGCAGTGCTTTAGCGGCCCAGCAGTTCTTC. Translation gives CSALAAQQFF.

The V and J genes are TRBV11-2 and TRBJ2-7; D not certain. This CDR3 has 14 amino acids. V was cut by 2 bases and J by 2 bases, with 10 bases left in between. From germline, CDR1 is SGHAT and CDR2 FQNNGV. This CDR3 reads CASSLNQSPYEQYF. CDR3 coding DNA: TGTGCCAGCAGCTTAAATCAGTCACCCTACGAGCAGTACTTC.